The clone carrying this T cell receptor beta chain was recorded many times. This specimen comes from a study of T cells in Graves' hyperthyroidism and ophthalmopathy. It was RNA transcripts that yielded the amplified TCR beta CDR3 regions. During a first-round RT-PCR of the TCR CDR3, the HTBI primer set was used. MiXCR was run by TCRdb on the multiplex PCR reads, yielding one entry per CDR3 protein. The data hold hundreds of thousands of distinct CDR3 sequences, with around 13% observed a single time. V shed 5 bases and J 3 bases; nucleotides not matched to a gene: 9. CDR1 is SGHTA, CDR2 FQGNSA, per germline. There are 16 residues in the CDR3.

This chain joins TRBV7-2 and TRBJ2-1; 8 positions match TRBD2. The sample was blood. The source of this sequence is a woman aged 45-65 years with Graves' ophthalmopathy. CDR3 nucleotides: TGTGCCAGCAGCGAAAACTTAGCGGGATTCTACAATGAGCAGTTCTTC. It specifies CASSENLAGFYNEQFF.